This TCR beta chain was captured in a study of blood T cell repertoires in COVID-19. At the level of the study: Specimens from acute and convalescent COVID-19 originated in the United States, Italy and Spain. Sample material is recorded as cDNA or gDNA derived from T cells, B-cell-depleted T cells, or PBMCs.

As processed by the authors: Amplifying reference gene primers gave estimates of nucleated cell counts. Assay: immunoSEQ multiplex PCR; the TCRdb copy retains only in-frame clones and omits some. The V and J calls and the clone size are those of that table, but D and trimming were determined from the DNA. The sample yields 140,000 to 150,000 clones, around nine tenths seen once. Germline V gene data show CDR1 as KGHDR and CDR2 as SFDVKD. This CDR3 is 14 amino acids long. Trimming shortened V by 5 bases and J by 5 bases, and 11 bases separated the two germline ends. This clone was counted only a few times.

The gene calls are TRBV24-1 and TRBJ2-2; maybe TRBD1 (6 bases). The sample consisted of peripheral blood. This clonotype originated in a man between 60 and 75 years old with active or convalescent COVID-19. The CDR3 DNA is TGTGCCACCAGTGTAATCAGGGGAACCGGGGAGCTGTTTTTT. Its protein is CATSVIRGTGELFF.